A single sample gave rise to the 29 T cell receptor beta chains below, sequenced in a study of blood T cells in healthy people across ages. With a J-beta primer mix and a sample-barcoded 5' primer, a second PCR ran 7 to 11 cycles. One entry per CDR3 protein, called by TCRdb with MiXCR from the 5' RACE reads. The sample consists of just under 550,000 distinct CDR3 sequences, 24% of them appearing once. The same specimen was also included in a second study, on T cells of mothers and their children.

The specimen sequenced was blood. These receptors originate from a boy aged 5-17 years in good health.

This clonotype has a count of ten or more. V gene TRBV6-2 or TRBV6-3 combines with J gene TRBJ1-4; no firm D call. CDR1 is MNHEY and CDR2 is SVGEGT in the germline V gene. The CDR3 covers 15 residues. Trimming took off 5 bases at V and 8 bases at J, with 18 bases between the two ends. The CDR3 loop reads CASSPKNRLREKLFF. CDR3 in DNA: TGTGCCAGCAGTCCGAAAAACCGTTTGCGAGAAAAACTGTTTTTT.

This chain joins TRBV11-3 and TRBJ2-3; 7 bases fit TRBD1. CDR1 is SGHNT and CDR2 is YENEEA in the germline V gene. This CDR3 has 15 amino acids. Trimming cost V 5 bases and J 1 base; bases outside gene matches: 6. The CDR3 region is CASSPQGNGTDTQYF. Written as DNA, the CDR3 is TGTGCCAGCAGCCCACAGGGGAATGGCACAGATACGCAGTATTTT.

The chain uses TRBV4-1 and TRBJ2-1, with D perhaps matching TRBD1 (5 bases). This CDR3 spans 17 amino acids. From germline, CDR1 is MGHRA and CDR2 YSYEKL. The V end was cut by 2 bases, the J end by 3 bases, with 17 bases between. CDR3 DNA: TGCGCCAGCAGCCAAAAAACGACAGAAATACGCTACAATGAGCAGTTCTTC. Its protein product is CASSQKTTEIRYNEQFF.

Remarks on this clonotype: One junction end does not reproduce the germline sequence, and a read error may be involved. The chain recombines TRBV7-9 with TRBJ2-7; possibly TRBD2 for D (6 bases). The CDR3 covers 13 residues. In germline, CDR1 is SEHNR, CDR2 FQNEAQ (reference sequence). In nucleotides, the CDR3 is TGTGCCAGCAGCTCGGGACTGAGCTACGAGCAGTGCTTC. Protein sequence: CASSSGLSYEQCF. The whole variable domain, filled in from reference TRBV7-9 and TRBJ2-7, reads DTGVSQNPRHKITKRGQNVTFRCDPISEHNRLYWYRQTLGQGPEFLTYFQNEAQLEKSRLLSDRFSAERPKGSFSTLEIQRTEQGDSAMYLCASSSGLSYEQCFGPGTRLTVT.

This clonotype was recorded many times. The V and J genes are TRBV28 and TRBJ1-4; 8 bases are a match to TRBD1. V was clipped by 5 bases and J by 1 base; unmatched bases: 3. This CDR3 is 15 amino acids long. Germline assignment: CDR1 MDHEN and CDR2 SYDVKM. CDR3 sequence reads: CASSPGTGTNEKLFF. The CDR3 bases are TGTGCCAGCAGTCCCGGGACAGGAACTAATGAAAAACTGTTTTTT.

This clonotype was recorded a few times. This chain's CDR3 is CASSQSDGGLEQYF. For the CDR3, the DNA is TGTGCCAGCAGCCAATCGGACGGGGGGCTCGAGCAGTACTTC. V is TRBV16 and J is TRBJ2-7; D perhaps matches TRBD2 (7 bases). Germline CDR1 KGHSY, CDR2 FQNENV. V lost 0 bases, J lost 6 bases, and 12 bases lay in between. The CDR3 loop spans 14 amino acids.

This clonotype has a handful of counts. The chain has TRBV12-3 or TRBV12-4 and TRBJ2-5; D unclear. The V end was cut by 6 bases, the J end by 4 bases, with 21 bases between. This CDR3 has 16 amino acids. The CDR3 DNA is TGTGCCAGCAGCTCCCAAGCGAGAGGTGGGTTAGAGACCCAGTACTTC. This translates into CASSSQARGGLETQYF.

This clonotype turned up a few times. The chain is built from TRBV4-1 and TRBJ2-3; no reliable D call. The CDR3 runs to 11 residues. Germline V CDR1 and CDR2: MGHRA, YSYEKL. Trimming removed 5 bases from V and 5 bases from J, with 5 bases in between. The CDR3 is CASSARDTQYF. The CDR3 coding sequence is TGCGCCAGCAGCGCGCGAGATACGCAGTATTTT.

About this clonotype: A much larger clone lies one base from this, so it may be a read error. This chain connects TRBV20-1 to TRBJ2-7; D is undetermined. CDR3 length: 14 amino acids. CDR1 is DFQATT, CDR2 SNEGSKA, per germline (reference sequence). The V and J ends lost 0 bases and 5 bases respectively, with 14 bases between them. The CDR3 DNA reads as TGCAGTGCTAGAGATGAGTCTCACGTCCACGAGCAGTACTTC. Translated: CSARDESHVHEQYF.

This clonotype occurred a few times. This chain uses TRBV3-1 with TRBJ1-6; 12 nucleotides align to TRBD1. V dropped 4 bases and J dropped 9; count of bases not matched to a gene: 19. Germline V gene data show CDR1 as LGHDT and CDR2 as YNNKEL (reference sequence). The CDR3 length is 20 residues. DNA for the CDR3: TGTGCCAGCAGCCTTTTGTACGGGACAGGGGGCCCCCCGCGGAGTTCACCCCTCCACTTT. Its protein product is CASSLLYGTGGPPRSSPLHF.

This sequence joins TRBV24-1 and TRBJ2-2; 7 nucleotides align to TRBD2. Germline V lookup: CDR1 KGHDR, CDR2 SFDVKD. The ends lost 4 bases at V and 2 bases at J; junction bases unmatched: 9. The CDR3 covers 17 residues. Written as DNA, the CDR3 is TGTGCCACCAGTGACCCGAGACGCGGGAGCAACACCGGGGAGCTGTTTTTT. Translation gives CATSDPRRGSNTGELFF.

This clonotype was detected only a few times. The chain carries TRBV11-2 and TRBJ1-1, with no clear D. Germline V lookup: CDR1 SGHAT, CDR2 FQNNGV. Trimming cost V 5 bases and J 11 bases, with 15 bases left between them. The length of the CDR3 is 12 residues. This chain's CDR3 is CASSLGTGRAFF. Written as DNA, the CDR3 is TGTGCCAGCAGCCTTGGAACGGGAAGGGCTTTCTTT.

This clonotype was seen just once. CDR3 in amino acids: CASSVAPSTDTQYF. Here the CDR3 DNA reads TGTGCCAGCAGCGTAGCCCCTAGCACAGATACGCAGTATTTT. The V gene is TRBV9, the J gene TRBJ2-3; D gene unclear. The ends were cut back, 0 bases at V and 0 bases at J, with 5 bases in the middle. This CDR3 region has 14 residues. Per the germline V gene, CDR1 is SGDLS and CDR2 is YYNGEE. Filled out from reference TRBV9 and TRBJ2-3, the complete variable domain reads DSGVTQTPKHLITATGQRVTLRCSPRSGDLSVYWYQQSLDQGLQFLIQYYNGEERAKGNILERFSAQQFPDLHSELNLSSLELGDSALYFCASSVAPSTDTQYFGPGTRLTVL.

The chain carries TRBV10-3 and TRBJ1-4, with TRBD1 as a possible D gene (5 bases). Germline CDR1 and CDR2: ENHRY and SYGVKD. Trimming shortened V by 2 bases and J by 10 bases, and 14 bases separated the two germline ends. The CDR3 consists of 14 residues. CDR3 bases: TGTGCCATCAGTGAGCCGGGGGAGGCAGGAAAACTGTTTTTT. Translated, it gives CAISEPGEAGKLFF.

This clonotype has a handful of counts. The genes are TRBV6-6 and TRBJ2-2; D remains ambiguous. Germline V CDR1 and CDR2: MNHNY, SVGAGI (reference sequence). CDR3 length: 13 amino acids. Trimming removed 0 bases at V and 8 bases at J, with 7 bases between. CDR3 in DNA: TGTGCCAGCAGTTACTCTGGGGTTGGGGAGCTGTTTTTT. It codes for CASSYSGVGELFF.

This clonotype was seen only a few times. J is TRBJ1-2 and V is TRBV30; possible D gene TRBD1, 5 bases. The V gene lost 0 bases and the J gene lost 8 bases, with 16 bases spanning the gap. CDR1 is GTSNPN and CDR2 is SVGIG in the germline V gene (reference sequence). This CDR3 comprises 14 residues. The chain's CDR3 is CAWSVGRGRRGYTF. The CDR3 DNA reads as TGTGCCTGGAGTGTGGGGAGGGGTCGCCGCGGCTACACCTTC.

This clonotype appeared a few times. This chain links TRBV4-2 with TRBJ2-7; D might be TRBD1 (5 bases). Trimming pared 3 bases from V and 2 bases from J, leaving 11 bases between. Germline V gene sequence: CDR1 LGHNA, CDR2 YNFKEQ. The CDR3 consists of 14 residues. The CDR3 nucleotides are TGTGCCAGCAGCCAGGGTGACAGTCCCTACGAGCAGTACTTC. Its protein is CASSQGDSPYEQYF.

This clonotype came up a few times. The genes are TRBV27 and TRBJ2-7, with D possibly being TRBD1 (5 bases). This CDR3 comprises 16 residues. Trimming took off 5 bases at V and 0 bases at J, with 17 bases between the two ends. From germline, CDR1 is MNHEY and CDR2 SMNVEV (reference sequence). This CDR3 is CASSPRTLPLSYEQYF. DNA for the CDR3: TGTGCCAGCAGTCCCCGGACACTGCCACTCTCCTACGAGCAGTACTTC.

V gene TRBV9 combines with J gene TRBJ2-3, with 10 bases fitting TRBD1. Germline V gives CDR1 SGDLS, CDR2 YYNGEE. The CDR3 spans 16 residues. V lost 2 bases and J lost 2; bases outside the gene matches: 5. The CDR3 DNA follows: TGTGCCAGCAGCGTCGTGGGACAGGGGTACACAGATACGCAGTATTTT. Protein: CASSVVGQGYTDTQYF.

This clonotype has more than one count but fewer than ten. The chain joins TRBV7-2 to TRBJ2-5; D perhaps matches TRBD2 (6 bases). The length of the CDR3 is 14 residues. CDR1 SGHTA and CDR2 FQGNSA come from the germline V gene. The V and J ends lost 5 bases and 9 bases respectively, with 19 bases between them. For the CDR3, the DNA is TGTGCCAGCAGCGTCCGGGATATCGGGGAGGCCCAGTACTTC. Amino acids: CASSVRDIGEAQYF.

The V and J genes are TRBV9 and TRBJ2-5; no reliable D call. The better agreement between TRBJ2-7 and the DNA end casts doubt on the J call. Germline lookup yields CDR1 SGDLS and CDR2 YYNGEE. The CDR3 has 13 residues. CDR3: CASSVWWEGEQYF. The CDR3 coding sequence is TGTGCCAGCAGCGTATGGTGGGAAGGCGAGCAGTACTTC.

The chain couples TRBV7-2 to TRBJ2-5; 9 bases agree with TRBD1. Germline V gene data show CDR1 as SGHTA and CDR2 as FQGNSA. After removal of 2 bases from V and 5 bases from J, the junction contained 9 bases not matched to a gene. The CDR3 contains 16 residues. CDR3 residues: CASSLSGTGWQETQYF. CDR3 sequence (DNA): TGTGCCAGCAGCTTATCTGGGACAGGGTGGCAGGAGACCCAGTACTTC.

The V gene is TRBV11-2, the J gene TRBJ2-3, with 9 bases identical to TRBD1. The CDR3 is 20 amino acids. Trimming took 2 bases from V and 0 from J; bases not matched to a gene: 15. CDR1 and CDR2 (germline): SGHAT, FQNNGV. DNA of the CDR3: TGTGCCAGCAGCTTATATACGGGACAGGGATTTAGTCAGAGCACAGATACGCAGTATTTT. Amino acid sequence: CASSLYTGQGFSQSTDTQYF.

This clonotype was found a few times. The chain couples TRBV6-4 to TRBJ2-1; D perhaps matches TRBD2 (6 bases). CDR1 is MRHNA and CDR2 is SNTAGT in the germline V gene. V dropped 2 bases and J dropped 14 bases, with 19 bases sitting between them. CDR3 length equals 14 residues. CDR3 region: CASSDGVGRDWEFF. In DNA form, the CDR3 reads TGTGCCAGCAGTGACGGTGTTGGGCGGGACTGGGAGTTCTTC.

The CDR3 bases are TGCGCCAGCAGCGCCTTCGGGACAGGGGAAAGCGAGCAGTACTTC. Its protein product is CASSAFGTGESEQYF. The chain employs TRBV5-1 and TRBJ2-7; 10 bases match TRBD1. This CDR3 comprises 15 residues. The J segment lost 6 bases and the V segment lost 4 bases, leaving 10 bases of the junction unmatched. Germline-derived CDR1 and CDR2 are SGHRS and YFSETQ.

This clonotype was observed a few times. The rearrangement joins TRBV2 to TRBJ2-5; 11 bases fit TRBD2. The J call may not be correct, given that the DNA end is closer to TRBJ2-1. Germline V gives CDR1 SNHLY, CDR2 FYNNEI. The CDR3 runs 17 residues. CDR3 sequence reads: CASSQGVTSGSWYEQFF. Written as DNA, the CDR3 is TGTGCCAGTAGTCAGGGGGTCACTAGCGGGAGTTGGTATGAGCAGTTCTTC.

There are a few counts of this clonotype. J is TRBJ1-2 and V is TRBV7-2; 8 bases fit TRBD1. With V trimmed by 3 bases and J by 4 bases, 7 bases remained unmatched. Germline assignment: CDR1 SGHTA and CDR2 FQGNSA. CDR3 length equals 15 residues. The CDR3 loop reads CASSLSRTGLYGYTF. CDR3 nucleotides: TGTGCCAGCAGCTTGTCTCGGACAGGGCTCTATGGCTACACCTTC.

This clonotype showed up many times. The chain combines TRBV6-2 or TRBV6-3 with TRBJ2-1, with TRBD1 as a possible D gene (6 bases). V shed 0 bases and J shed 5 bases, with 17 bases lying between them. Per the germline V gene, CDR1 is MNHEY and CDR2 is SVGEGT. The CDR3 is 17 amino acids. The CDR3 nucleotides read TGTGCCAGCAGTTACTCGGGGTGGCAGGGGTCAAACAATGAGCAGTTCTTC. This encodes CASSYSGWQGSNNEQFF.

A few counts support this clonotype. The chain couples TRBV7-9 to TRBJ2-1; D is ambiguous. V was pared by 2 bases and J by 15 bases, with 14 bases between. Germline CDR1 and CDR2: SEHNR and FQNEAQ (reference sequence). The length of the CDR3 is 12 residues. CDR3 sequence reads: CASSLSTRPPFF. The CDR3 nucleotides are TGTGCCAGCAGCTTATCTACCCGTCCCCCGTTCTTC.